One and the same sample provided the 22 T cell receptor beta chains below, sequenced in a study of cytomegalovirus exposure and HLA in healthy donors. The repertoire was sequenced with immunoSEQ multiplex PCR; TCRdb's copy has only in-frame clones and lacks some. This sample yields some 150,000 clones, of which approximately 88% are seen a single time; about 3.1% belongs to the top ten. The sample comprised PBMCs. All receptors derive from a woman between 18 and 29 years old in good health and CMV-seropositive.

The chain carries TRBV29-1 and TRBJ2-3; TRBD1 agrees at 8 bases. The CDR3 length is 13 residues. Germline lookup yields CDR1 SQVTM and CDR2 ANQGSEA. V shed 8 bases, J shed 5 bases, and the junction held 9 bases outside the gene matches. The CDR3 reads CSTDGQGIDTQYF. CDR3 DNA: TGCAGCACCGACGGACAGGGCATAGATACGCAGTATTTT.

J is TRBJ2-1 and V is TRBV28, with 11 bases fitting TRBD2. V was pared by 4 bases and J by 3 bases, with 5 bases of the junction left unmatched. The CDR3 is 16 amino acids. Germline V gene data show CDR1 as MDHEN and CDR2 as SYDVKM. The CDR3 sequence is CASSSGLAEIYNEQFF. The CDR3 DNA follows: TGTGCCAGCAGTTCGGGACTAGCGGAGATCTACAATGAGCAGTTCTTC.

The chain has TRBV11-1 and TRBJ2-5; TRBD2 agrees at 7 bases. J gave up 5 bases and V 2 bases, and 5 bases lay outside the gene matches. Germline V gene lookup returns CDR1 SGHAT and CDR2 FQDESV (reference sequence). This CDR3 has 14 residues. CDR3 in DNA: TGTGCCAGCAGCTTAAGGGTGGGGGGGGAGACCCAGTACTTC. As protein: CASSLRVGGETQYF.

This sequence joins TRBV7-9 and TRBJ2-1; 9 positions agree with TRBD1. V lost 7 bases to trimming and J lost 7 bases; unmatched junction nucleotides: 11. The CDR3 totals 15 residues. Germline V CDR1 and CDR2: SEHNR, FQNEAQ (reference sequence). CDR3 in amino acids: CASISRGQGENEQFF. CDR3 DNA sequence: TGTGCCAGCATTAGCCGGGGACAGGGTGAAAATGAGCAGTTCTTC.

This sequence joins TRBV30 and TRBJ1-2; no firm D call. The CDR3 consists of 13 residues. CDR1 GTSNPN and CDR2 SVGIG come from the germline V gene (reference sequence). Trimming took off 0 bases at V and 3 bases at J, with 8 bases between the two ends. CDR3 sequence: CAWSVAYHYGYTF. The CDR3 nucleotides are TGTGCCTGGAGTGTAGCTTACCACTATGGCTACACCTTC.

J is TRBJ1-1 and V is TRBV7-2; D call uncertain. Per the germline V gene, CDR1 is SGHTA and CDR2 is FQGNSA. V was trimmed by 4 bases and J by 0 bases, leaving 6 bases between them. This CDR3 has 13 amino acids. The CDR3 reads CASSSGLNTEAFF. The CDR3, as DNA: TGTGCCAGCAGCTCAGGATTGAACACTGAAGCTTTCTTT.

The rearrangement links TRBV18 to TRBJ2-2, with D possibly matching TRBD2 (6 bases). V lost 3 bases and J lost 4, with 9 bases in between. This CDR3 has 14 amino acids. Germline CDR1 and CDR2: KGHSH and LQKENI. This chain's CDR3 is CASSPDYVTGELFF. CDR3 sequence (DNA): TGTGCCAGCTCACCGGACTACGTCACCGGGGAGCTGTTTTTT.

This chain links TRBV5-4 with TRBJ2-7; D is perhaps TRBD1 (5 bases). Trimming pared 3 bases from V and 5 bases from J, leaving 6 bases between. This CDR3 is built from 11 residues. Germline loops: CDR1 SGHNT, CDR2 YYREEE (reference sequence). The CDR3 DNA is TGTGCCAGCAGCTCCAGGGACGAGCAGTACTTC. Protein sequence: CASSSRDEQYF.

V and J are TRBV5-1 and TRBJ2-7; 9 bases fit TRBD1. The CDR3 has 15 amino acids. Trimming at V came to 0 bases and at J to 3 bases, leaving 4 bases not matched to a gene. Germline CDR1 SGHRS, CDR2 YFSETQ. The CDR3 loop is CASSLVRGQGYEQYF. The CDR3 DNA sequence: TGCGCCAGCAGCTTGGTTAGGGGACAGGGCTACGAGCAGTACTTC.

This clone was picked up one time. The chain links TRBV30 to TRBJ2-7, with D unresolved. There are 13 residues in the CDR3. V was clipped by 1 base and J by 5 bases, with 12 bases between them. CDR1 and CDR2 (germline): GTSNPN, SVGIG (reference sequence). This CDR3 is CAWSAHFEHEQYF. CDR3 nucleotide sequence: TGTGCCTGGAGTGCCCACTTCGAGCACGAGCAGTACTTC.

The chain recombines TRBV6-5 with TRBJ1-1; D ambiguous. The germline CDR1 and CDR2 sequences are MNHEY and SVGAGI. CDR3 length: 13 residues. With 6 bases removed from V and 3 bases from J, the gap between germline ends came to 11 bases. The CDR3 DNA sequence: TGTGCCAGCAGGGGAGGAAGTGACACTGAAGCTTTCTTT. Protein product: CASRGGSDTEAFF.

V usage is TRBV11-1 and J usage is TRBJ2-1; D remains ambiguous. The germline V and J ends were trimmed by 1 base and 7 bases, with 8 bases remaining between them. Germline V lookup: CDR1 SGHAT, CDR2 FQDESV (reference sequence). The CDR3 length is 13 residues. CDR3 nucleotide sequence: TGTGCCAGCAGCTTAGGGAGCTTAAATGAGCAGTTCTTC. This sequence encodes CASSLGSLNEQFF.

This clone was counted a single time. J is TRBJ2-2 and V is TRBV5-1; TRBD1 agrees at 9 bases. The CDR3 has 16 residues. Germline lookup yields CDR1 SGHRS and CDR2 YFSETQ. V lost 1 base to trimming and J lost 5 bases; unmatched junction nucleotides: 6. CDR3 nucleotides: TGCGCCAGCAGCTTGAAGGGACAGGGTATGACCGGGGAGCTGTTTTTT. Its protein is CASSLKGQGMTGELFF.

The DNA for the CDR3 is TGTGCCAGCAGCTTAGTTGGGCCCTACAATGAGCAGTTCTTC. It specifies CASSLVGPYNEQFF. This chain links TRBV7-9 with TRBJ2-1; D call uncertain. V was cut by 1 base and J by 2 bases, with 6 bases left in between. Germline values: CDR1 SEHNR, CDR2 FQNEAQ (reference sequence). The CDR3 consists of 14 residues.

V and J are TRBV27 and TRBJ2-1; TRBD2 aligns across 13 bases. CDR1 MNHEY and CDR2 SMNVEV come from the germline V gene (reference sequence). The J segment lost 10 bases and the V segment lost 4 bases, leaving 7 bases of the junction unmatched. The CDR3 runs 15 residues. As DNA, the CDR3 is TGTGCCAGCAGTTCCGGGACTAGCGGGAATGGGGAGCAGTTCTTC. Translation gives CASSSGTSGNGEQFF.

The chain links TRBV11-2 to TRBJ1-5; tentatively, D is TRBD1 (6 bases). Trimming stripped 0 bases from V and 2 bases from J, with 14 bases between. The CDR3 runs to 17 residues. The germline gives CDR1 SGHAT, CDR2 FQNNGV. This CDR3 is CASSLDPPGVGNQPQHF. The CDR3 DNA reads TGTGCCAGCAGCTTAGACCCCCCAGGGGTGGGCAATCAGCCCCAGCATTTT.

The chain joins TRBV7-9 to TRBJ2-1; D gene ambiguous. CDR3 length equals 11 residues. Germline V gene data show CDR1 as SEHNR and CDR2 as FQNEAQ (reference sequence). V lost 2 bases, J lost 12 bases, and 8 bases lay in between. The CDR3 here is CASSLREAQFF. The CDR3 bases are TGTGCCAGCAGCTTAAGAGAGGCGCAGTTCTTC. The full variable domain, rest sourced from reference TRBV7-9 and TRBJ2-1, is DTGVSQNPRHKITKRGQNVTFRCDPISEHNRLYWYRQTLGQGPEFLTYFQNEAQLEKSRLLSDRFSAERPKGSFSTLEIQRTEQGDSAMYLCASSLREAQFFGPGTRLTVL.

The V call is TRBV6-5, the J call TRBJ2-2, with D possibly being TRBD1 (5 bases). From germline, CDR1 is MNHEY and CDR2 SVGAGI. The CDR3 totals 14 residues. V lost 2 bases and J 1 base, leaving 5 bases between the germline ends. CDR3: CASSYRGNTGELFF. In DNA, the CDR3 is TGTGCCAGCAGTTACAGGGGGAACACCGGGGAGCTGTTTTTT.

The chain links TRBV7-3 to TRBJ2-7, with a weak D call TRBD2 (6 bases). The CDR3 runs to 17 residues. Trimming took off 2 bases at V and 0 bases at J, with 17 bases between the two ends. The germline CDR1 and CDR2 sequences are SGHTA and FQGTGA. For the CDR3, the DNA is TGTGCCAGCAGCTTAGAGGGAGGACCTACCCTCTCCTACGAGCAGTACTTC. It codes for CASSLEGGPTLSYEQYF.

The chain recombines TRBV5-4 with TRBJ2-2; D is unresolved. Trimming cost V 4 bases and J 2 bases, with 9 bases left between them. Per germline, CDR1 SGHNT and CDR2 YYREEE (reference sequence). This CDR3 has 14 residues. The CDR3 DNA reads TGTGCCAGCAGCCATGAGCCAAACACCGGGGAGCTGTTTTTT. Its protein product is CASSHEPNTGELFF.

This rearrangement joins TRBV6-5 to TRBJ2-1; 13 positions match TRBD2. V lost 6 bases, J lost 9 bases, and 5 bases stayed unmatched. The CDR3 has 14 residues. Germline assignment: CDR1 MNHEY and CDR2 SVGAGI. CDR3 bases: TGTGCCAGCAGGAGAGGACTAGCGGGAGTTGAGCAGTTCTTC. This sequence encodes CASRRGLAGVEQFF.

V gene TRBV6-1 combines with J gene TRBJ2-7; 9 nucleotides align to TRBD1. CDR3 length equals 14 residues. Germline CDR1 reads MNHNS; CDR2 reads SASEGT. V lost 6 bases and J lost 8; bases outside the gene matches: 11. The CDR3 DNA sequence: TGTGCCAGCAGGCCCTCCGGGACAGGGTCTAAGCAGTACTTC. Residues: CASRPSGTGSKQYF.